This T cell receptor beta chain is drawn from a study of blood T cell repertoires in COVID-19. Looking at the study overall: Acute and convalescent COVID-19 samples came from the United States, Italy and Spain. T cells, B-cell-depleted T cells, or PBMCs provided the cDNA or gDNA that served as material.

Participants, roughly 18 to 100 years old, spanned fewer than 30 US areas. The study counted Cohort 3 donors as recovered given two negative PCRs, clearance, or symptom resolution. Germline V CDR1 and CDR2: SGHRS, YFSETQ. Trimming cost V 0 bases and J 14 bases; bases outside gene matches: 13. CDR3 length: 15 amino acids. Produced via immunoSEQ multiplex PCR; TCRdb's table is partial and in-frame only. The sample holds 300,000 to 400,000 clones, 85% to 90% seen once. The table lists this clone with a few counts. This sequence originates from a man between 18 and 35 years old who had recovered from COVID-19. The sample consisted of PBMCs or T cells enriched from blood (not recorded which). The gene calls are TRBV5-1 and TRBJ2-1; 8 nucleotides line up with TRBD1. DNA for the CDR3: TGCGCCAGCAGCTTGGCGGGACAGGCAACCTCTAAGGAGTTCTTC. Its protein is CASSLAGQATSKEFF.